This is a list of T cell receptor beta chains from one sample in a study of regulatory T cells in long-lasting Graves disease. TCRdb recomputed calls from the multiplex PCR reads with MiXCR, one row per CDR3 protein. There are fewer than 650,000 distinct CDR3 sequences in the sample; around 17% occur only once, and under 20% lies in the top ten. These data are also associated with another study on T cells in Graves' hyperthyroidism and ophthalmopathy.

This sample comprised peripheral blood mononuclear cells (PBMCs), obtained at new diagnosis, from a patient treated with antithyroid drugs. The receptors were gathered from a woman aged 25 to 39 with Graves disease. Both conserved end residues are part of each CDR3. Fields, in order: D gene, CDR3 length, J gene, clone size, V gene, CDR3 protein, CDR3 DNA. A D gene is named only where the DNA matches it firmly. Clone size, where shown, is once, few, many, or a class for clones that have expanded.

>.|12|TRBJ2-3|many|TRBV5-1
CASSPNADTQYF
TGCGCCAGCAGCCCTAATGCAGATACGCAGTATTTT
>.|15|TRBJ1-1|many|TRBV19
CASSLWTAYYTEAFF
TGTGCCAGTAGTCTATGGACAGCGTACTACACTGAAGCTTTCTTT
>.|14|TRBJ2-7|many|TRBV28
CASSLGALGDEQYF
TGTGCCAGCAGTTTGGGGGCTCTGGGAGACGAGCAGTACTTC
>.|15|TRBJ1-1|.|TRBV18
CASSLPGPMNTEAFF
TGTGCCAGCTCACTACCGGGGCCTATGAACACTGAAGCTTTCTTT
>TRBD2|13|TRBJ2-7|few|TRBV20-1
CSALLGGNYEQYF
TGCAGTGCTCTCCTCGGGGGGAATTACGAGCAGTACTTC
>.|15|TRBJ1-4|many|TRBV20-1
CSARDWAPQNEKLFF
TGCAGTGCTAGAGATTGGGCCCCACAAAATGAAAAACTGTTTTTT
>.|14|TRBJ1-4|many|TRBV7-9
CASSLGGGGEKLFF
TGTGCCAGCAGCTTAGGCGGGGGTGGGGAAAAACTGTTTTTT
>TRBD2|16|TRBJ2-3|.|TRBV27
CASSSLLAGVEDTQYF
TGTGCCAGCAGCTCCCTTCTAGCGGGAGTTGAAGATACGCAGTATTTT
>TRBD1|15|TRBJ2-5|few|TRBV10-1
CASSPPVRGQETQYF
TGCGCCAGCAGCCCCCCGGTCAGGGGGCAAGAGACCCAGTACTTC
>TRBD1|14|TRBJ1-2|many|TRBV28
CASSLWGTGNGYTF
TGTGCCAGCAGTTTATGGGGGACAGGGAATGGCTACACCTTC
>.|14|TRBJ2-1|many|TRBV12-3/TRBV12-4
CASRGSDRGNEQFF
TGTGCCAGCAGGGGATCTGACAGAGGCAATGAGCAGTTCTTC
>.|14|TRBJ1-2|.|TRBV7-9
CASSQLTGSDGYTF
TGTGCCAGCAGCCAACTCACAGGGTCGGATGGCTACACCTTC
>TRBD1|14|TRBJ2-7|few|TRBV10-3
CAISESGGKGEQYF
TGTGCCATCAGTGAGTCAGGGGGCAAAGGCGAGCAGTACTTC
>.|15|TRBJ1-1|many|TRBV5-5
CASSFAGGQNTEAFF
TGTGCCAGCAGCTTTGCCGGGGGACAGAACACTGAAGCTTTCTTT
>.|14|TRBJ2-7|many|TRBV6-1
CASRGQGFFHEQYF
TGTGCCAGCAGGGGACAAGGGTTTTTCCACGAGCAGTACTTC
>TRBD1|14|TRBJ2-5|many|TRBV11-2
CASSPRDRSRDQYF
TGTGCCAGCAGCCCCCGGGACAGGTCTCGGGACCAGTACTTC
>TRBD1|20|TRBJ1-1|many|TRBV6-2/TRBV6-3
CASRNPGTGAGVLKNTEAFF
TGTGCCAGCAGAAACCCCGGGACAGGGGCAGGGGTCCTGAAGAACACTGAAGCTTTCTTT
>.|15|TRBJ2-3|.|TRBV4-1
CASSQVRTSTDTQYF
TGCGCCAGCAGCCAAGTAAGAACTAGCACAGATACGCAGTATTTT
>TRBD2|16|TRBJ2-7|.|TRBV7-9
CASSKPGLAQVVEQYF
TGTGCCAGCAGCAAACCGGGACTAGCTCAAGTCGTCGAGCAGTACTTC
>.|16|TRBJ2-5|.|TRBV5-1
CVSSPMAGRGQETQYF
TGCGTCAGCAGCCCCATGGCGGGGCGGGGACAAGAGACCCAGTACTTC
>.|12|TRBJ1-1|once|TRBV2
CASRTTGARQCF
TGTGCCAGCAGGACTACCGGGGCCCGGCAGTGCTTT
>.|16|TRBJ1-6|.|TRBV5-1
CASSLSSGGNNSPLHF
TGCGCCAGCAGCTTGTCCTCTGGCGGGAATAATTCACCCCTCCACTTT
>.|14|TRBJ1-2|few|TRBV10-3
CAISDRVRDDGYTF
TGTGCCATCAGTGACAGGGTCAGAGATGATGGCTACACCTTC
>.|13|TRBJ1-1|many|TRBV6-1
CASSLRGQAEAFF
TGTGCCAGCAGTCTACGAGGACAAGCTGAAGCTTTCTTT
>.|14|TRBJ2-7|few|TRBV20-1
CSASSQVPPYEQYF
TGCAGTGCTAGTAGCCAGGTACCCCCCTACGAGCAGTACTTC
>.|14|TRBJ2-5|few|TRBV13
CASSARDLWETQYF
TGTGCCAGCAGCGCCCGGGACTTATGGGAGACCCAGTACTTC
>.|16|TRBJ1-4|few|TRBV15
CATSRGGDPPGEKLFF
TGTGCCACCAGCAGAGGGGGGGACCCGCCCGGTGAAAAACTGTTTTTT
>.|12|TRBJ2-6|few|TRBV20-1
CSVNSGANVLTF
TGCAGTGTCAACTCTGGGGCCAACGTCCTGACTTTC
>.|13|TRBJ2-5|.|TRBV5-1
CASSFGSYETQYF
TGCGCCAGCAGCTTCGGTTCCTACGAGACCCAGTACTTC
>TRBD1|17|TRBJ1-6|.|TRBV6-1
CASSPDRGTFYNSPLHF
TGTGCCAGCAGCCCCGACAGGGGAACTTTCTATAATTCACCCCTCCACTTT
>TRBD2|15|TRBJ2-7|.|TRBV6-1
CASSETGGGAYEQYF
TGTGCCAGCAGTGAAACGGGAGGTGGGGCCTACGAGCAGTACTTC
>TRBD1|14|TRBJ1-1|few|TRBV6-1
CASLKDRLNTEAFF
TGTGCCAGCCTGAAGGACAGGCTCAACACTGAAGCTTTCTTT
>.|13|TRBJ1-1|few|TRBV5-6
CASSPNVGTEAFF
TGTGCCAGCAGCCCCAATGTGGGTACTGAAGCTTTCTTT
>TRBD2|14|TRBJ2-1|many|TRBV20-1
CSAPTGTSGNEQFF
TGCAGTGCCCCGACCGGGACTAGCGGCAATGAGCAGTTCTTC
>.|11|TRBJ2-1|few|TRBV24-1
CATSDFREQFF
TGTGCCACCAGTGATTTCAGGGAGCAGTTCTTC
>.|14|TRBJ1-4|.|TRBV3-1
CARSQAGFNEKLFF
TGTGCCAGGAGCCAAGCCGGATTTAATGAAAAACTGTTTTTT
>.|14|TRBJ1-6|.|TRBV30
CAWTRRWLDSPLHF
TGTGCCTGGACCCGACGTTGGCTCGATTCACCCCTCCACTTT
>TRBD1|13|TRBJ2-1|few|TRBV29-1
CSVAAGGYNEQFF
TGCAGCGTTGCGGCAGGGGGCTACAATGAGCAGTTCTTC
>.|12|TRBJ2-5|many|TRBV7-9
CASTPREETQYF
TGTGCCAGCACCCCGCGGGAAGAGACCCAGTACTTC
>.|13|TRBJ2-1|few|TRBV11-3
CASSITSNNEQFF
TGTGCCAGCAGCATAACTAGCAACAATGAGCAGTTCTTC
>.|16|TRBJ2-3|many|TRBV7-2
CASSFAGMISTDTQYF
TGTGCCAGCAGCTTCGCGGGGATGATAAGCACAGATACGCAGTATTTT
>.|15|TRBJ2-1|.|TRBV20-1
CSARQAVSSYNEQFF
TGCAGTGCTAGACAAGCGGTGAGCTCCTACAATGAGCAGTTCTTC
>.|11|TRBJ2-5|many|TRBV10-2
CASIGGETQYF
TGCGCCAGCATAGGAGGGGAGACCCAGTACTTC
>.|15|TRBJ2-5|.|TRBV19
CASSTSGSGKETQYF
TGTGCCAGTAGTACGTCCGGGTCCGGAAAAGAGACCCAGTACTTC
>.|14|TRBJ2-3|.|TRBV7-9
CASSSSDRTDTQYF
TGTGCCAGCAGCTCCTCCGACAGAACAGATACGCAGTATTTT
>TRBD1|16|TRBJ2-1|.|TRBV24-1
CATSGVEGDSYNEQFF
TGTGCCACCAGTGGAGTAGAGGGGGACAGCTACAATGAGCAGTTCTTC
>.|12|TRBJ2-7|many|TRBV28
CAPVCVSYEQYF
TGTGCCCCCGTATGCGTCTCCTACGAGCAGTACTTC
>TRBD1|12|TRBJ1-1|.|TRBV7-3
CASSPDREGAFF
TGTGCCAGCAGCCCCGACAGGGAAGGTGCTTTCTTT
>.|14|TRBJ2-2|many|TRBV14
CASSLVTYTGELFF
TGTGCCAGCAGCCTCGTGACCTACACCGGGGAGCTGTTTTTT
>.|13|TRBJ2-5|many|TRBV29-1
CSVVWTSRETQYF
TGCAGCGTTGTTTGGACATCACGGGAGACCCAGTACTTC
>.|13|TRBJ2-7|many|TRBV11-2
CASSLVRGSEQYF
TGTGCCAGCAGCTTAGTTCGGGGATCCGAGCAGTACTTC
>.|14|TRBJ1-2|.|TRBV7-3
CASSHARFRYGYTF
TGTGCCAGCAGCCATGCTCGGTTTAGGTATGGCTACACCTTC
>.|13|TRBJ1-1|.|TRBV29-1
CSVAEGLLTEAFF
TGCAGCGTTGCGGAGGGGCTTCTGACTGAAGCTTTCTTT
>TRBD1|13|TRBJ1-1|few|TRBV19
CASRTGQAAEAFF
TGTGCCAGTCGTACGGGACAGGCGGCTGAAGCTTTCTTT
>TRBD2|14|TRBJ2-7|.|TRBV5-1
CASSLAPGGYEQYF
TGCGCCAGCAGCTTGGCGCCGGGAGGGTACGAGCAGTACTTC